Listed here is a single T cell receptor beta chain. This record belongs to a study of cytomegalovirus exposure and HLA in healthy donors. With 60 Vbeta and 13 Jbeta primers, the PCR was carried out. Libraries were prepared by immunoSEQ multiplex PCR; TCRdb keeps only in-frame clonotypes and omits some of them. The sample lists approximately 300,000 clones, 75% to 85% occurring once. V was cut by 0 bases and J by 10 bases, with 12 bases left in between. The CDR3 is 13 residues long. Germline assignment: CDR1 MNHEY and CDR2 SVGAGI. This sequence joins TRBV6-5 and TRBJ1-1; weak D call: TRBD1 (5 bases). The specimen sequenced was PBMCs. The receptor was derived from a girl under 10 years old in good health and CMV-seronegative. This CDR3 reads CASSYSRFQGAFF. CDR3 nucleotide sequence: TGTGCCAGCAGTTACTCCAGATTTCAGGGAGCTTTCTTT.